The following is a T cell receptor (beta chain) sequence with its context. Its antigen is unknown. One end of the junction is discordant with germline, which a read error may explain. The primer mix had 60 Vbeta and 13 Jbeta primers. TCRdb's copy holds only in-frame clones and misses some; the assay was immunoSEQ multiplex PCR. Among a few hundred thousand clones, 75% to 85% were seen once, and the ten largest hold less than 9%. CDR3 length: 12 residues. The V gene's germline CDR1 is SEHNR and CDR2 FQNEAQ (reference sequence). This sample stems from a study of cytomegalovirus exposure and HLA in healthy donors. Whole-study context: Of several hundred genotyped donors, around 84% clustered with self-reported Caucasian donors.

Study results and limitations: A later analysis linked a missense variant in DCLRE1C to the trimming of TCR beta V and J genes. There were some V segments, including TRBV6-2 and TRBV6-3, excluded as indistinguishable. A reported reduction in N-insertions relative to the 666-donor mean was seen in an Asian-associated ancestry cluster in a later analysis.

The sequenced material came from PBMCs. The chain couples TRBV7-9 to TRBJ2-2, with a tentative D call TRBD1 (5 bases). The TCR sequence derives from a woman aged 60-75 years in good health and CMV-seropositive. This chain's CDR3 is CSSSRTTGELFF. The CDR3 bases are TGTTCCAGCAGCCGGACAACCGGGGAGCTGTTTTTT.